This paragraph reports one T cell receptor (beta chain). This clone was counted ten times or more. This receptor's antigen is unknown. Per-nucleotide qualities are absent, and no much larger clonotype sits a single base away. The protocol used for the library was PCR. Sequenced on an Illumina HiSeq 4000. High-throughput sequencing was used to profile the CDR3 region of the TCR beta-chain in every patient. The original methods were these. The researchers built a classifier to tell apart papillary thyroid cancer patients with distant metastasis, based on CDR3 differences among clinicopathological groups. Repertoire diversity was assessed with the Shannon index, and tumor-blood repertoire similarity with the Morisita-Horn index. TCRdb reprocessed the public reads (quality trimming at Q25 with fastp, clone calling with MiXCR) and kept in-frame beta chains. The V and J calls, along with clone size, are taken from TCRdb and not from the paper's own processing. The sample yields about 24,000 clones; approximately 24% were counted once. Jointly, the top ten make up roughly 7.8% of the sample.

Relative to germline, V is 7 bases shorter and J is 0 bases shorter, with 16 bases between their ends. The germline V gene (reference sequence) sets CDR1 to LNHDA and CDR2 to SQIVND. Reading from cysteine to phenylalanine, the CDR3 counts 16 amino acids. The sequence is cut down to CDR3 DNA, 48 bases in frame from base 1. This record comes from a study of metastatic and nonmetastatic thyroid tumors (dated by TCRdb to about 2020). Background for the entire study: Repertoires were compared across peripheral blood and tumor or nodule tissue samples from malignant and benign thyroid patients. Broad study findings and their caveats: In both blood and tumor samples, malignant tumors were reported to have significantly higher TCR beta diversity than benign nodules.

None of the patients had been given any treatment before thyroid surgery. Using T-cell receptor beta sequencing, the study looked back at clinical samples from patients collected from the early 2010s to the late 2010s. The TCR originated in a female donor with papillary thyroid cancer or a benign thyroid nodule (not recorded which). Some clones in this sample may be carry-over from other donors' samples. Here the chain combines TRBV19 and TRBJ1-3, with TRBD1 as a weak D call on 5 bases. Sequenced sample: blood. In nucleotide form, the sequence is TGTGCCAGTAATGCGGCGGGGGTCTCCTCTGGAAACACCATATATTTT. Its translation reads: CASNAAGVSSGNTIYF.